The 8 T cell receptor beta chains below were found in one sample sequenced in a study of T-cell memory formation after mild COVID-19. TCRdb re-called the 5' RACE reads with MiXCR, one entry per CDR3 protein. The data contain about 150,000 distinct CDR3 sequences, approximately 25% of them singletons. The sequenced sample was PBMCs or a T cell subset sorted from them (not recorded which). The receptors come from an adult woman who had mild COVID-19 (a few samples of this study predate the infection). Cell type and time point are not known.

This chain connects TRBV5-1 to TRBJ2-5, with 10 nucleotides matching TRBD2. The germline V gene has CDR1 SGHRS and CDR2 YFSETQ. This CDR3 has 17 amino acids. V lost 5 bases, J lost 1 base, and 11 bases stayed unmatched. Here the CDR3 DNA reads TGCGCCAGCAGTCGATATGGGGTAGCGGGGGGCCAAGAGACCCAGTACTTC. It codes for CASSRYGVAGGQETQYF. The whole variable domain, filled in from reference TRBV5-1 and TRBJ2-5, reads KAGVTQTPRYLIKTRGQQVTLSCSPISGHRSVSWYQQTPGQGLQFLFEYFSETQRNKGNFPGRFSGRQFSNSRSEMNVSTLELGDSALYLCASSRYGVAGGQETQYFGPGTRLLVL.

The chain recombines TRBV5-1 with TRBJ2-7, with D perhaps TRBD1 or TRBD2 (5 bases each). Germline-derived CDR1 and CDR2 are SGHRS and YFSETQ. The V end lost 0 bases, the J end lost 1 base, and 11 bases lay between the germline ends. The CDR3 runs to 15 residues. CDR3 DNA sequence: TGCGCCAGCAGCTTGGCCGGGGCGGGTTCCTACGAGCAGTACTTC. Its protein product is CASSLAGAGSYEQYF.

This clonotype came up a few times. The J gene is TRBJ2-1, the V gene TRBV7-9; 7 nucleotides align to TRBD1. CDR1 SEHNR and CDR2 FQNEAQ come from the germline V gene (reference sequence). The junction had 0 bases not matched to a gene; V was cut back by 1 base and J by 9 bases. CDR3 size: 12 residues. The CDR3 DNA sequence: TGTGCCAGCAGCTTAGGGGACAGTGAGCAGTTCTTC. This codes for CASSLGDSEQFF.

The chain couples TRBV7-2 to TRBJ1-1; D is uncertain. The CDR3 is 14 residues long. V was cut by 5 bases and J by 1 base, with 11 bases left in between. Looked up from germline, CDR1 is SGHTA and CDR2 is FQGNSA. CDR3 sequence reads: CASSPYTQNTEAFF. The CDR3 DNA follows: TGTGCCAGCAGCCCCTATACTCAGAACACTGAAGCTTTCTTT. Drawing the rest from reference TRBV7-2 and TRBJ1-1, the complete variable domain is GAGVSQSPSNKVTEKGKDVELRCDPISGHTALYWYRQSLGQGLEFLIYFQGNSAPDKSGLPSDRFSAERTGGSVSTLTIQRTQQEDSAVYLCASSPYTQNTEAFFGQGTRLTVV.

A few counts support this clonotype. CDR3 DNA: TGCAGTGCTAGAGAAATGGCGGGAGGGCACTACGAGCAGTACTTC. It specifies CSAREMAGGHYEQYF. The chain carries TRBV20-1 and TRBJ2-7, with 9 nucleotides matching TRBD2. Unmatched junction bases numbered 6, after V lost 0 bases and J lost 3 bases. There are 15 residues in the CDR3. Germline loops: CDR1 DFQATT, CDR2 SNEGSKA (reference sequence).

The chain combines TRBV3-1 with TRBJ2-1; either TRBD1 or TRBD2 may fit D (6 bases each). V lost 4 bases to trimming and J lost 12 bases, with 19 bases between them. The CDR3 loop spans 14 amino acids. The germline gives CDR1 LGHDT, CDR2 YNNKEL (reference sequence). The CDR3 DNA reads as TGTGCCAGCAGCCCACGCGGGACACCCCATGCGCAGTTCTTC. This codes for CASSPRGTPHAQFF.

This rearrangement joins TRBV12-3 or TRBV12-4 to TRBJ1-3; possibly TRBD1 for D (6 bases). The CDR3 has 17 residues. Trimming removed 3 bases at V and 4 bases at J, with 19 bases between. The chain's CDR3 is CASSFFVIEGTGNTIYF. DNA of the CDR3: TGTGCCAGCAGTTTCTTTGTAATAGAGGGGACAGGAAACACCATATATTTT.

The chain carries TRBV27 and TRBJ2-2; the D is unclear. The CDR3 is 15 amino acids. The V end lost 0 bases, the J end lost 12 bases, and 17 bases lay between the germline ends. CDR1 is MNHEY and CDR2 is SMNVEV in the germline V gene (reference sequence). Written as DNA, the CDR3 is TGTGCCAGCAGTTTATCTGCCTCGGACGGATACCAGCTGTTTTTT. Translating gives CASSLSASDGYQLFF.